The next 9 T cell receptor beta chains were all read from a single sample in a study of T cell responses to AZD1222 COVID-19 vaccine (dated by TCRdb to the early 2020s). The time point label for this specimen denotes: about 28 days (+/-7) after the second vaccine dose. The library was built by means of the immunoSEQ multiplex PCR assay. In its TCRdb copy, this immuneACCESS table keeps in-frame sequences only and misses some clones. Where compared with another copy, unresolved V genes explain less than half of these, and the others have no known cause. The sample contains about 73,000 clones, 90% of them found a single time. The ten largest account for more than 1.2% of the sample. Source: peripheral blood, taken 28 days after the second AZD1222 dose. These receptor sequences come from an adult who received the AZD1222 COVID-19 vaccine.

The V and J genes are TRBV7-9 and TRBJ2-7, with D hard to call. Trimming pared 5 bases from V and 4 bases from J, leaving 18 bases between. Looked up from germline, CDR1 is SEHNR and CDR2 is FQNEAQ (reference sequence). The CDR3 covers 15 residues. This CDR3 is CASSPQVLDGYEQYF. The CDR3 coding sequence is TGTGCCAGCAGCCCCCAAGTGTTGGACGGGTACGAGCAGTACTTC.

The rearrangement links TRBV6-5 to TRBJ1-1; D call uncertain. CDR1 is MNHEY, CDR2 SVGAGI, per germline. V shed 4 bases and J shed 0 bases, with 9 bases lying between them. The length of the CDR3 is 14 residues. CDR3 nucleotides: TGTGCCAGCAGTTCCAGGACGATGAACACTGAAGCTTTCTTT. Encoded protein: CASSSRTMNTEAFF.

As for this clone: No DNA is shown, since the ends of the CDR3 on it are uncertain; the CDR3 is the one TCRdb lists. This CDR3 is CASSEWARGTEAFF. This sequence joins TRBV21-1 and TRBJ1-1. TRBV21-1 is a listed pseudogene. The CDR3 is made up of 14 amino acids, end residues included.

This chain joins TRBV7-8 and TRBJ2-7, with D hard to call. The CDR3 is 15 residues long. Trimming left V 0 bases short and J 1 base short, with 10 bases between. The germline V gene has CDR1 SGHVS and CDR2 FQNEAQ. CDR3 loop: CASSLALAGSYEQYF. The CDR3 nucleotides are TGTGCCAGCAGCTTAGCGCTGGCAGGATCCTACGAGCAGTACTTC.

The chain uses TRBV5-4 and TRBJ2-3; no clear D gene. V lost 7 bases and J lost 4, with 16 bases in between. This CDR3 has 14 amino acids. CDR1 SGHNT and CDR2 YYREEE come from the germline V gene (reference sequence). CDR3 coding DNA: TGTGCCAGCGGTTCGTCCCAAGGGCCAGATACGCAGTATTTT. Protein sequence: CASGSSQGPDTQYF.

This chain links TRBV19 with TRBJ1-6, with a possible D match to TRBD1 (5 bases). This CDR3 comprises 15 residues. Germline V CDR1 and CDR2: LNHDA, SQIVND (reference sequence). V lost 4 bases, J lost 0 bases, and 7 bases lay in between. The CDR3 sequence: CASSTGHSYNSPLHF. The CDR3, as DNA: TGTGCCAGTAGTACCGGACACTCCTATAATTCACCCCTCCACTTT.

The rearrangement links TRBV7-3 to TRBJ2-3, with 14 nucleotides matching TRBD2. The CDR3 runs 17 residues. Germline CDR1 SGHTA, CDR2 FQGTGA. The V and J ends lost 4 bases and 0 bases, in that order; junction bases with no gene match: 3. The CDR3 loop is CASSSGLAGVSTDTQYF. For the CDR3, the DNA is TGTGCCAGCAGCTCGGGACTAGCGGGAGTTAGCACAGATACGCAGTATTTT.

The CDR3 DNA reads as TGCGCCAGCAGCCAATGGGCAGGGTCTGAAGCTTTCTTT. Encoded protein: CASSQWAGSEAFF. V is TRBV4-1 and J is TRBJ1-1; perhaps TRBD1 as D (5 bases). Trimming pared 2 bases from V and 6 bases from J, leaving 10 bases between. In germline, CDR1 is MGHRA, CDR2 YSYEKL. The CDR3 is 13 residues long.

DNA of the CDR3: TGTGCCATCCGAGCGGGGGGCGATCAGCCCCAGCATTTT. Its protein is CAIRAGGDQPQHF. This chain uses TRBV10-3 with TRBJ1-5, with D possibly TRBD1 on 6 matching bases. This CDR3 has 13 residues. Germline lookup yields CDR1 ENHRY and CDR2 SYGVKD. The ends were cut back, 8 bases at V and 5 bases at J, with 13 bases in the middle.